These 11 T cell receptor beta chains were all obtained from the same sample, sequenced in a study of blood T cell repertoires in COVID-19. Repertoires were generated with immunoSEQ multiplex PCR, while TCRdb's copy carries only in-frame clones and drops some. The sample has approximately 100,000 clones, around 84% seen once; the top ten hold approximately 27%. The sample consisted of peripheral blood. The receptors here all came from a man aged 55 to 69 with acute or convalescent COVID-19.

This clone has ten or more counts. This chain connects TRBV27 to TRBJ2-1; D may be TRBD2 (5 bases). V lost 7 bases to trimming and J lost 5 bases, with 24 bases between them. Germline lookup yields CDR1 MNHEY and CDR2 SMNVEV (reference sequence). This CDR3 region has 17 residues. CDR3 DNA: TGTGCCAGCATTCCTCTGAGCGAGGGAATAGGGCACAATGAGCAGTTCTTC. As protein: CASIPLSEGIGHNEQFF.

The V and J genes are TRBV24-1 and TRBJ1-2, with a possible D match to TRBD1 (5 bases). Germline V gives CDR1 KGHDR, CDR2 SFDVKD. This CDR3 is 14 amino acids long. The V gene lost 0 bases and the J gene lost 8 bases, with 12 bases spanning the gap. In DNA form, the CDR3 reads TGTGCCACCAGTGATTTGCAGACCAACAGGGGCTACACCTTC. It is translated as CATSDLQTNRGYTF.

V gene TRBV28 combines with J gene TRBJ2-7, with a tentative D call TRBD1 (5 bases). The germline V gene encodes CDR1 MDHEN and CDR2 SYDVKM. CDR3 length equals 13 residues. The germline V and J ends were trimmed by 2 bases and 2 bases, with 7 bases remaining between them. CDR3 residues: CASSLAGPYEQYF. The DNA of the CDR3 is TGTGCCAGCAGTTTAGCAGGGCCCTACGAGCAGTACTTC.

The genes are TRBV4-3 and TRBJ2-3, with a tentative D call TRBD1 (6 bases). The germline V gene encodes CDR1 LGHNA and CDR2 YSLEER. V shed 0 bases and J shed 0 bases, with 10 bases lying between them. The CDR3 loop spans 16 amino acids. As DNA, the CDR3 is TGCGCCAGCAGCCAAGAGGCAAGGGGGAGCACAGATACGCAGTATTTT. It specifies CASSQEARGSTDTQYF.

A single count supports this clone. The rearrangement joins TRBV5-6 to TRBJ2-5; 11 nucleotides match TRBD2. The CDR3 is made up of 16 amino acids. Germline V gene sequence: CDR1 SGHDT, CDR2 YYEEEE. V shed 4 bases, J shed 0 bases, and the junction held 5 bases outside the gene matches. CDR3 DNA: TGTGCCAGCAGCGTAGCGGGAGGGACGTACCAAGAGACCCAGTACTTC. Its translation is CASSVAGGTYQETQYF.

The chain joins TRBV5-6 to TRBJ1-6; D is uncertain. With 3 bases removed from V and 8 bases from J, the gap between germline ends came to 9 bases. The CDR3 totals 13 residues. Germline CDR1 is SGHDT and CDR2 is YYEEEE. DNA of the CDR3: TGTGCCAGCAGCTCCGGCGACTATTCACCCCTCCACTTT. Its protein is CASSSGDYSPLHF.

The rearrangement joins TRBV19 to TRBJ2-7, with 11 bases matching TRBD2. CDR3 length: 15 amino acids. Trimming took 7 bases from V and 1 from J; bases not matched to a gene: 6. The V gene's germline CDR1 is LNHDA and CDR2 SQIVND (reference sequence). The CDR3 coding sequence is TGTGCCAGTACTAAGGGACTAGCGGCATCCTACGAGCAGTACTTC. Protein: CASTKGLAASYEQYF.

Note on this clone: The junction differs from germline at one of its ends, possibly a read error. The rearrangement joins TRBV7-7 to TRBJ2-7, with 7 positions matching TRBD1. The CDR3 covers 16 residues. The V gene's germline CDR1 is SSHAT and CDR2 FNYEAQ (reference sequence). This CDR3 reads CASSSYAGGKRWEQYF. The CDR3 bases are TGTGCTAGCAGCTCTTACGCAGGGGGAAAGCGGTGGGAGCAGTACTTC.

This sequence joins TRBV21-1 and TRBJ1-2; whether TRBD1, the table's D call, matches the DNA was not checked. TRBV21-1 is marked as a pseudogene. CDR3 length equals 17 residues. CDR3 protein: CASSKAPLTGRGYGYTF. In nucleotides, the CDR3 is TGTGCCAGCAGCAAAGCCCCCTTGACAGGGCGGGGCTATGGCTACACCTTC.

The genes are TRBV7-2 and TRBJ2-1, with a tentative D call TRBD2 (5 bases). The CDR3 is made up of 14 amino acids. The V gene's germline CDR1 is SGHTA and CDR2 FQGNSA. V lost 8 bases and J 0 bases, leaving 11 bases between the germline ends. The CDR3 protein is CASGSLGSYNEQFF. CDR3 nucleotides: TGTGCCAGCGGGTCACTAGGCTCCTACAATGAGCAGTTCTTC.

This rearrangement joins TRBV7-2 to TRBJ2-5, with TRBD1 identical over 7 bases. Germline V lookup: CDR1 SGHTA, CDR2 FQGNSA. This CDR3 has 16 amino acids. V was clipped by 5 bases and J by 2 bases; unmatched bases: 11. In DNA, the CDR3 is TGTGCCAGCAGCACCTATCGACAGGGACGGCAAGAGACCCAGTACTTC. Protein product: CASSTYRQGRQETQYF.